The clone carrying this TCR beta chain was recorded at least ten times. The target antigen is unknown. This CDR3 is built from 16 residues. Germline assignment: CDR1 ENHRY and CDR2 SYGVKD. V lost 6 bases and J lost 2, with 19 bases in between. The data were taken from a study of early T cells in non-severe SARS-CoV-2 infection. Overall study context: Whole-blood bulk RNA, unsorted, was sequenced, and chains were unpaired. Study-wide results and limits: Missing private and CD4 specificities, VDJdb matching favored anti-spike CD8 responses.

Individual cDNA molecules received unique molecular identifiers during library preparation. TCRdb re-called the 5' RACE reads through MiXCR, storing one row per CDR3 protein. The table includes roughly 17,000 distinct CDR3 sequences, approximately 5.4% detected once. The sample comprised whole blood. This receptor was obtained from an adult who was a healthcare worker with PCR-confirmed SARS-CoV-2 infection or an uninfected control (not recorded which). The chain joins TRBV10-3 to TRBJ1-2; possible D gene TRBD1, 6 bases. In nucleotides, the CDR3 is TGTGCCATCAGCCGCGGGGCGGACAGCCTAAACTATGGCTACACCTTC. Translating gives CAISRGADSLNYGYTF.